This T cell receptor (beta chain) emerged from a study of T cell responses to AZD1222 COVID-19 vaccine. Findings and caveats of the study: Increased Spike-specific TCR breadth and depth were observed after two AZD1222 doses. Reportedly, close to half of spike-specific TCRs are directed against unmutated variant regions. Clonal diversity was possibly underestimated; the donors were predominantly white British and more often female. Baseline serostatus was positive in only a handful of AZD1222 recipients.

As to this clone: What it binds is unknown.

The assay was immunoSEQ multiplex PCR, and TCRdb's table has in-frame clones only and misses some. Of 150,000 to 200,000 clones in the sample, about 89% were seen once. V was clipped by 6 bases and J by 5 bases; unmatched bases: 6. Germline CDR1 LNHDA, CDR2 SQIVND (reference sequence). The CDR3 totals 14 residues. The receptor was isolated from an adult who received the AZD1222 COVID-19 vaccine. The chain links TRBV19 to TRBJ1-2; 10 bases are a match to TRBD1. Sequencing used peripheral blood, obtained 28 days after the second AZD1222 dose. CDR3 protein: CASRRTGGTYGYTF. CDR3 coding DNA: TGTGCCAGTAGACGGACAGGGGGAACATATGGCTACACCTTC.